Described below is a single T cell receptor (beta chain) sequence and its context. The data originate from a study of blood T cell repertoires in COVID-19. About the research overall: Acute-phase and convalescent COVID-19 samples originated in the United States, Italy and Spain. PBMCs, B-cell-depleted T cells, or T cells were the source of the cDNA or gDNA that made up the material.

In the original workflow: The authors estimated nucleated cell counts from reference gene primer amplification. The protocol was immunoSEQ multiplex PCR, while the TCRdb copy is restricted to in-frame clones and leaves out a portion. The DNA gave D and trimming, while V, J and clone size come from that table. Of some 200,000 clones listed, roughly 80% are singletons. Source material: peripheral blood. The source of this sequence is a woman aged 65 to 85 with acute or convalescent COVID-19.

In DNA, the CDR3 is TGTGCCAGCGTTTCGGGACAGGGAAGTTACACCGGGGAGCTGTTTTTT. The encoded protein is CASVSGQGSYTGELFF. The V gene is TRBV19, the J gene TRBJ2-2; the match to TRBD1 covers 9 bases. Trimming cost V 9 bases and J 3 bases; bases outside gene matches: 11. Germline V gene sequence: CDR1 LNHDA, CDR2 SQIVND (reference sequence). This CDR3 is built from 16 residues.